A single sample gave rise to the 23 T cell receptor beta chains below, sequenced in a study of shared clonotypes between healthy human individuals. This table comes from immunoSEQ multiplex PCR, and its TCRdb copy is limited to in-frame clones, with some not included. The sample has about 2.2 million clones; 85% to 95% are singletons. It was CD45RO-negative cells, positively selected for CCR7, that made up naive CD8 cells, with terminally differentiated effector memory CD45RA+ cells excluded. The sequencing input was naive CD8+ T cells from PBMCs. The receptors shown here come from a man between 18 and 29 years old in good health. Some clones in this sample may be carry-over from other donors' samples.

V gene TRBV7-2 combines with J gene TRBJ2-5, with D tentatively TRBD1 (6 bases). The V end was cut by 5 bases, the J end by 0 bases, with 16 bases between. Germline V gene data show CDR1 as SGHTA and CDR2 as FQGNSA. The CDR3 spans 16 residues. The CDR3 sequence: CASSINRAKYQETQYF. The CDR3, as DNA: TGTGCCAGCAGCATTAACAGGGCGAAGTACCAAGAGACCCAGTACTTC.

The count of this clone is one. This rearrangement joins TRBV19 to TRBJ2-1; the D is unclear. The CDR3 extends over 16 amino acids. The V end was cut by 4 bases, the J end by 1 base, with 14 bases between. Germline loops: CDR1 LNHDA, CDR2 SQIVND (reference sequence). The CDR3 DNA follows: TGTGCCAGTAGTACGTTTGGCTTAAGGTCCTACAATGAGCAGTTCTTC. This encodes CASSTFGLRSYNEQFF.

The CDR3 here is CASSYSDRANTEAFF. Written as DNA, the CDR3 is TGTGCCAGCAGTTACTCGGACAGGGCGAACACTGAAGCTTTCTTT. J is TRBJ1-1 and V is TRBV6-5; 8 nucleotides line up with TRBD1. This CDR3 contains 15 residues. Losses at the gene ends were 0 bases for V and 1 base for J; bases not matched to a gene: 1. CDR1 is MNHEY and CDR2 is SVGAGI in the germline V gene.

The rearrangement links TRBV19 to TRBJ2-7; TRBD2 matches at 8 bases. In germline, CDR1 is LNHDA, CDR2 SQIVND (reference sequence). The CDR3 extends over 15 amino acids. V was clipped by 2 bases and J by 2 bases; unmatched bases: 5. In DNA form, the CDR3 reads TGTGCCAGTAGTATAATGGCGGGAGGCCCCTACGAGCAGTACTTC. This sequence encodes CASSIMAGGPYEQYF.

In DNA, the CDR3 is TGTGCCAGCAAGGCAGCCCGCTATGACTCCTACGAGCAGTACTTC. This sequence encodes CASKAARYDSYEQYF. The V call is TRBV27, the J call TRBJ2-7; D not certain. The CDR3 extends over 15 amino acids. V was pared by 7 bases and J by 0 bases, with 16 bases between. The germline CDR1 and CDR2 sequences are MNHEY and SMNVEV (reference sequence).

The chain uses TRBV7-9 and TRBJ2-1; TRBD2 aligns across 9 bases. The CDR3 runs to 18 residues. Losses at the gene ends were 5 bases for V and 4 bases for J; bases not matched to a gene: 15. Germline loops: CDR1 SEHNR, CDR2 FQNEAQ (reference sequence). CDR3 DNA sequence: TGTGCCAGCAGCCGAAAAACCGTAGCGGGAGTGGAGTACAATGAGCAGTTCTTC. Its protein product is CASSRKTVAGVEYNEQFF.

The rearrangement joins TRBV28 to TRBJ2-1; D may be TRBD1 or TRBD2 (6 bases each). V was pared by 6 bases and J by 15 bases, with 21 bases between. Germline CDR1 MDHEN, CDR2 SYDVKM. The CDR3 spans 13 residues. The CDR3 nucleotides are TGTGCCAGCAGACTAGGGGGGTCGAGTCGAGGGTTCTTC. This translates into CASRLGGSSRGFF.

V gene TRBV5-1 combines with J gene TRBJ2-1; D perhaps matches TRBD2 (7 bases). Trimming removed 3 bases at V and 0 bases at J, with 16 bases between. This CDR3 is built from 17 residues. Germline V lookup: CDR1 SGHRS, CDR2 YFSETQ. The CDR3 region is CASSSPWGGHSYNEQFF. Here the CDR3 DNA reads TGCGCCAGCAGCTCGCCCTGGGGGGGACACTCCTACAATGAGCAGTTCTTC. Based on the CDR3 plus reference TRBV5-1 and TRBJ2-1, the full variable domain is KAGVTQTPRYLIKTRGQQVTLSCSPISGHRSVSWYQQTPGQGLQFLFEYFSETQRNKGNFPGRFSGRQFSNSRSEMNVSTLELGDSALYLCASSSPWGGHSYNEQFFGPGTRLTVL.

This chain joins TRBV19 and TRBJ2-1, with a possible D match to TRBD2 (6 bases). Germline CDR1 reads LNHDA; CDR2 reads SQIVND (reference sequence). V dropped 2 bases and J dropped 4 bases, with 15 bases sitting between them. The CDR3 runs 16 residues. In DNA form, the CDR3 reads TGTGCCAGTAGTATACTTGGGGGGAGGCAGTACAATGAGCAGTTCTTC. This translates into CASSILGGRQYNEQFF.

The chain uses TRBV10-3 and TRBJ1-2; the D gene is possibly TRBD1 (6 bases). Germline V gives CDR1 ENHRY, CDR2 SYGVKD. CDR3 length equals 16 residues. V shed 3 bases and J shed 2 bases, with 16 bases lying between them. CDR3 in amino acids: CAISDRGGRWNYGYTF. In DNA, the CDR3 is TGTGCCATCAGTGATCGTGGGGGGCGGTGGAACTATGGCTACACCTTC.

The gene calls are TRBV19 and TRBJ2-6, with 8 bases that match TRBD2. The germline V gene encodes CDR1 LNHDA and CDR2 SQIVND (reference sequence). The CDR3 runs to 18 residues. The V gene end was trimmed by 7 bases and the J gene end by 1 base; junction bases not matched to a gene: 12. CDR3 coding DNA: TGTGCCAGTACCAGCCGGGAGGGTCGGGGGTCTGGGGCCAACGTCCTGACTTTC. Its protein is CASTSREGRGSGANVLTF.

The genes are TRBV30 and TRBJ1-2; unclear D gene. Germline CDR1 GTSNPN, CDR2 SVGIG (reference sequence). The V and J ends lost 0 bases and 6 bases respectively, with 17 bases between them. The CDR3 spans 15 residues. The CDR3 here is CAWSVDLSGGDGYTF. In nucleotides, the CDR3 is TGTGCCTGGAGTGTTGATCTGAGTGGTGGCGATGGCTACACCTTC.

The rearrangement links TRBV19 to TRBJ2-7; the match to TRBD2 covers 9 bases. Looked up from germline, CDR1 is LNHDA and CDR2 is SQIVND (reference sequence). The ends lost 6 bases at V and 4 bases at J; junction bases unmatched: 7. The CDR3 covers 14 residues. Here the CDR3 DNA reads TGTGCCAGTAGCCTAACTAGCGGGTATTACGAGCAGTACTTC. It translates to CASSLTSGYYEQYF.

The table lists this clone with a few counts. The chain employs TRBV9 and TRBJ2-1, with D perhaps matching TRBD1 (5 bases). Trimming took off 0 bases at V and 6 bases at J, with 13 bases between the two ends. The CDR3 runs 15 residues. Germline lookup yields CDR1 SGDLS and CDR2 YYNGEE. The CDR3 DNA follows: TGTGCCAGCAGCGTAGCGACAGTAATCGCCAATGAGCAGTTCTTC. Translating it yields CASSVATVIANEQFF.

The rearrangement joins TRBV2 to TRBJ1-5; 10 bases are shared with TRBD1. V lost 3 bases to trimming and J lost 11 bases; unmatched junction nucleotides: 13. This CDR3 has 16 residues. CDR1 and CDR2 (germline): SNHLY, FYNNEI. The CDR3 sequence is CASSDRDRGSLGAQHF. The CDR3 DNA reads as TGTGCCAGCAGTGATAGGGACAGGGGATCCCTGGGGGCCCAGCATTTT.

The genes are TRBV5-6 and TRBJ2-1; D may be TRBD2 (7 bases). Trimming stripped 3 bases from V and 6 bases from J, with 13 bases between. CDR3 length: 14 amino acids. Germline V gene data show CDR1 as SGHDT and CDR2 as YYEEEE. This CDR3 is CASSSGGRFNEQFF. CDR3 in DNA: TGTGCCAGCAGCTCGGGGGGCAGATTCAATGAGCAGTTCTTC.

V is TRBV4-1 and J is TRBJ2-7; 12 bases map to TRBD1. The CDR3 has 17 amino acids. Germline V gene sequence: CDR1 MGHRA, CDR2 YSYEKL. With 4 bases clipped from V and 5 bases from J, the junction kept 12 bases outside the gene matches. The CDR3: CASSLTPSGTGGHEQYF. CDR3 coding DNA: TGCGCCAGCAGCCTCACCCCGTCTGGGACAGGGGGCCACGAGCAGTACTTC.

Remarks on this clone: The same CDR3 arises from other DNA sequences in this sample as well. V is TRBV7-9 and J is TRBJ2-1; no firm D call. V was pared by 2 bases and J by 6 bases, with 5 bases between. Germline CDR1 is SEHNR and CDR2 is FQNEAQ (reference sequence). The CDR3 loop spans 12 amino acids. CDR3 sequence: CASSLSSNEQFF. The CDR3 coding sequence is TGTGCCAGCAGCTTAAGCAGCAATGAGCAGTTCTTC.

CDR3 coding DNA: TGTGCCAGCAGTTTCCTCGGAAGTTCGGGTTATGGCTACACCTTC. Translated, it gives CASSFLGSSGYGYTF. The rearrangement uses TRBV28 and TRBJ1-2; no reliable D call. Germline-derived CDR1 and CDR2 are MDHEN and SYDVKM. This CDR3 is 15 amino acids long. Trimming shortened V by 3 bases and J by 5 bases, and 16 bases separated the two germline ends.

This clone was observed a few times. The chain uses TRBV15 and TRBJ1-1; no clear D gene. Germline assignment: CDR1 LNHNV and CDR2 YYDKDF (reference sequence). The CDR3 runs 13 residues. Trimming cost V 0 bases and J 5 bases, with 7 bases left between them. For the CDR3, the DNA is TGTGCCACCAGCAGAGAGAAACTAACTGAAGCTTTCTTT. Translating gives CATSREKLTEAFF.

The V and J genes are TRBV19 and TRBJ2-7, with D perhaps matching TRBD1 (5 bases). The germline V gene has CDR1 LNHDA and CDR2 SQIVND (reference sequence). The CDR3 spans 13 residues. Trimming pared 6 bases from V and 1 base from J, leaving 10 bases between. The CDR3 is CASRLSGSYEQYF. The CDR3 DNA follows: TGTGCCAGTAGGTTGTCAGGGTCCTACGAGCAGTACTTC.

The chain recombines TRBV2 with TRBJ2-1, with 9 bases fitting TRBD2. Germline V CDR1 and CDR2: SNHLY, FYNNEI. Unmatched junction bases numbered 10, after V lost 6 bases and J lost 4 bases. This CDR3 comprises 16 residues. As DNA, the CDR3 is TGTGCCAGCAGAGAAACTATAGCGGGGGTATACAATGAGCAGTTCTTC. This codes for CASRETIAGVYNEQFF. Full variable domain (outside the CDR3, taken from reference TRBV2 and TRBJ2-1): EPEVTQTPSHQVTQMGQEVILRCVPISNHLYFYWYRQILGQKVEFLVSFYNNEISEKSEIFDDQFSVERPDGSNFTLKIRSTKLEDSAMYFCASRETIAGVYNEQFFGPGTRLTVL.

The chain combines TRBV7-6 with TRBJ2-1, with TRBD2 as a possible D gene (6 bases). Germline V lookup: CDR1 SGHVS, CDR2 FNYEAQ. This CDR3 spans 17 amino acids. V was trimmed by 0 bases and J by 5 bases, leaving 17 bases between them. CDR3 DNA sequence: TGTGCCAGCAGCTTAGCGAAGGGAACTAGCCGGGACAATGAGCAGTTCTTC. Its protein product is CASSLAKGTSRDNEQFF.